The 32 T cell receptor beta chains below were found in one sample sequenced in a study of blood T cell repertoires in COVID-19. Method: immunoSEQ multiplex PCR; TCRdb's copy keeps in-frame clones and lacks some. The sample consists of about 140,000 clones, 70% to 85% of them appearing once. Material for sequencing was PBMCs or T cells enriched from blood (not recorded which). The source is a woman aged 18-29 years who had been exposed to COVID-19.

The chain combines TRBV18 with TRBJ1-6, with 7 bases identical to TRBD1. There are 17 residues in the CDR3. The V gene end was trimmed by 3 bases and the J gene end by 6 bases; junction bases not matched to a gene: 11. Germline assignment: CDR1 KGHSH and CDR2 LQKENI. CDR3 bases: TGTGCCAGCTCACCCCTGAGCCTGGGACAGTCTAATTCACCCCTCCACTTT. This sequence encodes CASSPLSLGQSNSPLHF.

V is TRBV27 and J is TRBJ1-1, with 7 bases that match TRBD1. From germline, CDR1 is MNHEY and CDR2 SMNVEV (reference sequence). CDR3 length: 14 amino acids. J gave up 4 bases and V 8 bases, and 10 bases lay outside the gene matches. CDR3 coding DNA: TGTGCCAGCGCCCTGACAGGGAGTCGCACTGAAGCTTTCTTT. It codes for CASALTGSRTEAFF.

The genes are TRBV19 and TRBJ2-5, with TRBD2 identical over 8 bases. Germline trimming cut 3 bases from V and 5 bases from J; bases unmatched to any gene: 5. Germline CDR1 LNHDA, CDR2 SQIVND (reference sequence). The CDR3 has 14 amino acids. Written as DNA, the CDR3 is TGTGCCAGTAGTATCATGAGCGGGAGCGAGACCCAGTACTTC. Translated: CASSIMSGSETQYF.

The chain couples TRBV12-5 to TRBJ2-7, with 9 bases that match TRBD1. Germline-derived CDR1 and CDR2 are LGHNT and FRNRAP. The CDR3 length is 18 residues. The V and J ends lost 1 base and 1 base, in that order; junction bases with no gene match: 11. In nucleotides, the CDR3 is TGTGCTAGTGGTTTGGACCCCGTGACAGGGGGTCCGTCCTACGAGCAGTACTTC. Residues: CASGLDPVTGGPSYEQYF.

The chain couples TRBV19 to TRBJ1-1; 9 nucleotides agree with TRBD1. Germline values: CDR1 LNHDA, CDR2 SQIVND (reference sequence). The CDR3 runs 15 residues. The V segment lost 3 bases and the J segment 5 bases; nucleotides outside the gene matches: 7. CDR3 sequence: CASSIHRTGATEAFF. CDR3 nucleotide sequence: TGTGCCAGTAGTATTCACAGGACAGGGGCAACTGAAGCTTTCTTT.

V and J are TRBV19 and TRBJ2-1; D possibly corresponds to TRBD2 (6 bases). The CDR3 consists of 12 residues. Germline V gene lookup returns CDR1 LNHDA and CDR2 SQIVND (reference sequence). V was pared by 6 bases and J by 9 bases, with 12 bases between. CDR3 region: CASSTSRIEQFF. The CDR3 region has the DNA TGTGCCAGTAGCACTAGCAGGATTGAGCAGTTCTTC.

This clone came up a few times. This sequence joins TRBV3-1 (or the pseudogene TRBV3-2) and TRBJ2-7, with TRBD2 matching 8 bases. The J segment lost 0 bases and the V segment lost 4 bases, leaving 5 bases of the junction unmatched. This CDR3 is built from 15 residues. Per germline, CDR1 LGHDT and CDR2 YNNKEL (reference sequence). CDR3 DNA: TGTGCCAGCAGCCCCCGCGGGGGGAGCTCCTACGAGCAGTACTTC. As protein: CASSPRGGSSYEQYF.

In nucleotides, the CDR3 is TGTGCCAGCAGATGGGGCGGCGAGCAGTACTTC. This codes for CASRWGGEQYF. V gene TRBV27 combines with J gene TRBJ2-7, with D maybe TRBD1 (5 bases). The CDR3 is 11 residues long. Germline assignment: CDR1 MNHEY and CDR2 SMNVEV (reference sequence). V dropped 6 bases and J dropped 6 bases, with 9 bases sitting between them.

Only one count was recorded for this clone. V and J are TRBV10-3 and TRBJ2-7; D might be TRBD1 (5 bases). CDR3 length: 16 residues. Trimming removed 0 bases from V and 3 bases from J, with 15 bases in between. Germline CDR1 and CDR2: ENHRY and SYGVKD. The CDR3, as DNA: TGTGCCATCAGTGAGTCATCCGGACAACAAGGCTACGAGCAGTACTTC. Protein sequence: CAISESSGQQGYEQYF.

This chain connects TRBV19 to TRBJ2-1, with 10 bases aligning to TRBD2. The CDR3 covers 15 residues. The germline gives CDR1 LNHDA, CDR2 SQIVND (reference sequence). Losses at the gene ends were 6 bases for V and 3 bases for J; bases not matched to a gene: 5. The CDR3 protein is CASSWGTSDYNEQFF. For the CDR3, the DNA is TGTGCCAGTAGCTGGGGGACTAGCGACTACAATGAGCAGTTCTTC.

The chain is built from TRBV28 and TRBJ2-2; the D gene is possibly TRBD2 (6 bases). V was pared by 2 bases and J by 4 bases, with 11 bases between. Germline V gene data show CDR1 as MDHEN and CDR2 as SYDVKM. The length of the CDR3 is 15 residues. The CDR3 bases are TGTGCCAGCAGTTTACCGGGAGCGGGCACCGGGGAGCTGTTTTTT. As protein: CASSLPGAGTGELFF.

The J gene is TRBJ2-5, the V gene TRBV18; the D gene is possibly TRBD1 (5 bases). CDR1 is KGHSH, CDR2 LQKENI, per germline. V dropped 6 bases and J dropped 1 base, with 9 bases sitting between them. The CDR3 consists of 13 residues. The CDR3 nucleotides are TGTGCCAGCTCGCGACAGTCCCAAGAGACCCAGTACTTC. Its translation: CASSRQSQETQYF.

The V call is TRBV27, the J call TRBJ2-1; 7 positions agree with TRBD2. The J segment lost 2 bases and the V segment lost 4 bases, leaving 8 bases of the junction unmatched. Germline assignment: CDR1 MNHEY and CDR2 SMNVEV (reference sequence). CDR3 length equals 16 residues. CDR3 amino acids: CASSYLTSGAYNEQFF. The CDR3 DNA reads as TGTGCCAGCAGTTACCTCACCAGCGGGGCCTACAATGAGCAGTTCTTC.

This clone occurred a few times. The genes are TRBV3-1 (or the pseudogene TRBV3-2) and TRBJ1-5; D remains unclear. The CDR3 covers 13 residues. CDR1 LGHDT and CDR2 YNNKEL come from the germline V gene (reference sequence). Trimming pared 0 bases from V and 6 bases from J, leaving 6 bases between. The CDR3 loop reads CASSQDLSQPQHF. The CDR3 DNA reads TGTGCCAGCAGCCAAGATCTCAGTCAGCCCCAGCATTTT.

The chain is built from TRBV2 and TRBJ1-1, with TRBD1 matching over 7 bases. Germline-derived CDR1 and CDR2 are SNHLY and FYNNEI. After removal of 7 bases from V and 0 bases from J, the junction contained 11 bases not matched to a gene. The CDR3 spans 16 residues. The CDR3 sequence is CASTPRGIRVNTEAFF. In DNA form, the CDR3 reads TGTGCCAGCACCCCCAGGGGGATTAGGGTGAACACTGAAGCTTTCTTT. The full variable domain, its missing parts supplied by reference TRBV2 and TRBJ1-1, is EPEVTQTPSHQVTQMGQEVILRCVPISNHLYFYWYRQILGQKVEFLVSFYNNEISEKSEIFDDQFSVERPDGSNFTLKIRSTKLEDSAMYFCASTPRGIRVNTEAFFGQGTRLTVV.

This rearrangement joins TRBV2 to TRBJ2-3; 9 nucleotides agree with TRBD1. This CDR3 contains 14 residues. CDR1 and CDR2 from the germline V gene are SNHLY and FYNNEI. J lost 0 bases, V lost 8 bases, and 3 bases had no gene match. CDR3 residues: CASGDRGSTDTQYF. CDR3 nucleotide sequence: TGTGCCAGCGGAGACAGGGGGAGCACAGATACGCAGTATTTT.

This chain connects TRBV7-3 to TRBJ1-1, with unresolved D. The CDR3 totals 14 residues. V was cut by 2 bases and J by 1 base, with 8 bases left in between. Germline CDR1 is SGHTA and CDR2 is FQGTGA. The CDR3 reads CASSLVNGNTEAFF. DNA for the CDR3: TGTGCCAGCAGCTTAGTAAACGGGAACACTGAAGCTTTCTTT.

By proportion, this clone is medium-sized. The chain carries TRBV19 and TRBJ1-2; D remains unclear. CDR3 length: 13 residues. V was clipped by 1 base and J by 6 bases, with 9 bases between them. CDR1 and CDR2 (germline): LNHDA, SQIVND (reference sequence). DNA for the CDR3: TGTGCCAGTAGTATAGGACAAAATGATGGCTACACCTTC. It translates to CASSIGQNDGYTF.

The chain uses TRBV5-1 and TRBJ1-1; TRBD1 matches at 10 bases. Germline V gene data show CDR1 as SGHRS and CDR2 as YFSETQ. This CDR3 region has 18 residues. Unmatched junction bases numbered 10, after V lost 2 bases and J lost 0 bases. The CDR3 nucleotides read TGCGCCAGCAGCTTTTACGGGACAGGGGACGACATGAACACTGAAGCTTTCTTT. This gives the protein CASSFYGTGDDMNTEAFF.

The J gene is TRBJ2-7, the V gene TRBV5-1; 14 bases fit TRBD2. J lost 4 bases, V lost 4 bases, and 13 bases had no gene match. Germline loops: CDR1 SGHRS, CDR2 YFSETQ. This CDR3 has 18 amino acids. CDR3 loop: CASSTYSGTSGSTYEQYF. In nucleotides, the CDR3 is TGCGCCAGCAGCACCTACTCCGGGACTAGCGGGAGTACGTACGAGCAGTACTTC. The full variable domain, completed using reference TRBV5-1 and TRBJ2-7, is KAGVTQTPRYLIKTRGQQVTLSCSPISGHRSVSWYQQTPGQGLQFLFEYFSETQRNKGNFPGRFSGRQFSNSRSEMNVSTLELGDSALYLCASSTYSGTSGSTYEQYFGPGTRLTVT.

The chain recombines TRBV4-3 with TRBJ1-6; 10 nucleotides agree with TRBD1. V trimming: 4 bases; J trimming: 7 bases; junction bases outside the gene matches: 7. Germline CDR1 is LGHNA and CDR2 is YSLEER. This CDR3 contains 16 residues. CDR3 region: CASSLNRDRGNSPLHF. The CDR3 DNA is TGCGCCAGCAGCCTGAACCGGGACAGGGGAAATTCACCCCTCCACTTT.

The chain couples TRBV6-5 to TRBJ1-4; the D is unclear. The CDR3 totals 13 residues. Trimming removed 6 bases at V and 5 bases at J, with 10 bases between. The germline V gene has CDR1 MNHEY and CDR2 SVGAGI. This CDR3 is CASSKTGNEKLFF. The CDR3 nucleotides are TGTGCCAGCAGCAAGACGGGAAATGAAAAACTGTTTTTT.

V gene TRBV7-9 combines with J gene TRBJ1-1; 7 bases match TRBD1. V lost 4 bases to trimming and J lost 0 bases; unmatched junction nucleotides: 11. CDR1 and CDR2 from the germline V gene are SEHNR and FQNEAQ (reference sequence). The CDR3 covers 17 residues. CDR3 in DNA: TGTGCCAGCAGCTCCCGGGACAGCTGGGGCATGAACACTGAAGCTTTCTTT. Translating gives CASSSRDSWGMNTEAFF.

This chain links TRBV6-1 with TRBJ2-3; 9 positions match TRBD2. From germline, CDR1 is MNHNS and CDR2 SASEGT. CDR3 length: 16 amino acids. V lost 1 base, J lost 5 bases, and 7 bases stayed unmatched. The CDR3 DNA sequence: TGTGCCAGCAGTGAAGAGGCTAGCGGGGCGGGAGATACGCAGTATTTT. This codes for CASSEEASGAGDTQYF.

V usage is TRBV4-3 and J usage is TRBJ1-1; no firm D call. CDR1 LGHNA and CDR2 YSLEER come from the germline V gene. This CDR3 is 14 amino acids long. Trimming removed 1 base from V and 0 bases from J, with 6 bases in between. CDR3 nucleotide sequence: TGCGCCAGCAGCCAAGCCAATCTGAACACTGAAGCTTTCTTT. Translated, it gives CASSQANLNTEAFF.

This clone was detected only once. Other DNA sequences in this sample translate to the same CDR3. This chain uses TRBV27 with TRBJ2-5; D unresolved. The CDR3 extends over 12 amino acids. The germline V gene encodes CDR1 MNHEY and CDR2 SMNVEV (reference sequence). V shed 6 bases and J shed 1 base, with 6 bases lying between them. The DNA for the CDR3 is TGTGCCAGCAGATCCGTCCAAGAGACCCAGTACTTC. This gives the protein CASRSVQETQYF.

The chain joins TRBV24-1 to TRBJ2-2, with TRBD1 identical over 7 bases. This CDR3 comprises 15 residues. CDR1 is KGHDR and CDR2 is SFDVKD in the germline V gene. V lost 10 bases, J lost 5 bases, and 12 bases stayed unmatched. The CDR3 sequence is CATTDRARETGELFF. The CDR3 bases are TGTGCCACTACCGACAGGGCCCGGGAAACCGGGGAGCTGTTTTTT.

V is TRBV5-1 and J is TRBJ1-1; D may be TRBD1 (6 bases). V lost 4 bases and J lost 3, with 13 bases in between. CDR1 and CDR2 (germline): SGHRS, YFSETQ. The CDR3 loop spans 14 amino acids. For the CDR3, the DNA is TGCGCCAGCAGCATTGGGGGCAAGGACACTGAAGCTTTCTTT. It yields the protein CASSIGGKDTEAFF. Looking up the rest from reference TRBV5-1 and TRBJ1-1 gives the full variable domain: KAGVTQTPRYLIKTRGQQVTLSCSPISGHRSVSWYQQTPGQGLQFLFEYFSETQRNKGNFPGRFSGRQFSNSRSEMNVSTLELGDSALYLCASSIGGKDTEAFFGQGTRLTVV.

V usage is TRBV28 and J usage is TRBJ2-7; 10 nucleotides line up with TRBD1. Losses at the gene ends were 6 bases for V and 2 bases for J; bases not matched to a gene: 7. In germline, CDR1 is MDHEN, CDR2 SYDVKM. There are 15 residues in the CDR3. CDR3 residues: CASRAPGQGTYEQYF. CDR3 nucleotide sequence: TGTGCCAGCAGGGCCCCGGGACAGGGGACCTACGAGCAGTACTTC.

This chain connects TRBV25-1 to TRBJ2-1; D perhaps matches TRBD1 (5 bases). The CDR3 runs 15 residues. Germline V lookup: CDR1 MGHDK, CDR2 SYGVNS. V dropped 5 bases and J dropped 0 bases, with 11 bases sitting between them. The CDR3 sequence is CASSLGVTSYNEQFF. The CDR3 region has the DNA TGTGCCAGCAGTCTAGGGGTTACCTCCTACAATGAGCAGTTCTTC.

V gene TRBV9 combines with J gene TRBJ1-4; a possible D gene is TRBD1 (5 bases). This CDR3 contains 15 residues. V was clipped by 0 bases and J by 2 bases, with 8 bases between them. From germline, CDR1 is SGDLS and CDR2 YYNGEE. CDR3 sequence: CASSVDRGTNEKLFF. The CDR3 coding sequence is TGTGCCAGCAGCGTAGATAGGGGCACTAATGAAAAACTGTTTTTT.

The chain combines TRBV28 with TRBJ1-1, with TRBD1 as a possible D gene (6 bases). V lost 2 bases and J lost 5, with 15 bases in between. CDR3 size: 15 residues. In germline, CDR1 is MDHEN, CDR2 SYDVKM. CDR3 sequence (DNA): TGTGCCAGCAGTTTACCCACAGGGTGCGCGACTGAAGCTTTCTTT. This encodes CASSLPTGCATEAFF. Complete variable domain (other parts from reference TRBV28 and TRBJ1-1): DVKVTQSSRYLVKRTGEKVFLECVQDMDHENMFWYRQDPGLGLRLIYFSYDVKMKEKGDIPEGYSVSREKKERFSLILESASTNQTSMYLCASSLPTGCATEAFFGQGTRLTVV.